This T cell receptor beta chain was captured in a study of T cells in women clearing cervical HPV infection. Per germline, CDR1 SQVTM and CDR2 ANQGSEA. The CDR3 has 15 amino acids. V was pared by 4 bases and J by 1 base, with 2 bases of the junction left unmatched. Generated by immunoSEQ multiplex PCR, the TCRdb table keeps only in-frame clones and is missing some. This table holds roughly 14,000 clones. This clone registers medium-sized by frequency. The CDR3 extends 3 residues past the end of the read, so its final part is completed from the germline J gene. Source material: blood buffy coat. The chain combines TRBV29-1 with TRBJ2-6; 9 bases map to TRBD1. The TCR originated in a woman between 18 and 69 years old with a cervical HPV16 infection that either progressed to CIN3+ or cleared (not recorded which). The part of the CDR3 DNA that was read is TGCAGCGTTGCCGGGACAGGGTCTGGGGCCAACGTC. Protein product: CSVAGTGSGANV. In full, the CDR3 reads CSVAGTGSGANVLTF.